Listed below are T cell receptor beta chains from one sample, sequenced in a study of human T cells and chemical hapten exposure. TCRdb reprocessed the RACE reads with MiXCR, giving one entry per CDR3 protein. This table has fewer than 50,000 distinct CDR3 sequences, about 7.6% appearing once. Material: whole blood, obtained in connection with sensitization to the hapten diphenylcyclopropenone (DPC). These receptors originate from a woman aged 45-65 years with alopecia areata. Some clones in this sample may be carry-over from other donors' samples. CDR3s leave out the opening cysteine and the closing phenylalanine or tryptophan.

J,V,CDR3
TRBJ2-1,TRBV19,ASSATGSYNEQF
TRBJ2-7,TRBV27,ASIPGSVVPSYEQY
TRBJ1-1,TRBV18,ASSRDRGNTEAF
TRBJ1-1,TRBV20-1,NPLRGPDTEAF
TRBJ2-2,TRBV6-5,ASSYGNGELF
TRBJ2-3,TRBV5-1,ASSEGPGQY
TRBJ2-3,TRBV29-1,SSRGGSADTQY
TRBJ2-1,TRBV9,ASSVEAGAGNEQF
TRBJ2-2,TRBV7-9,ASSPFTSGRAYTGELF
TRBJ2-2,TRBV7-6,ASSPGLAGMAGELF
TRBJ1-1,TRBV10-3,AIRGGTEAF
TRBJ2-5,TRBV24-1,ATSDSILAGVRETQY
TRBJ2-3,TRBV6-5,ASTISGSTDTQY
TRBJ1-2,TRBV20-1,SAREAANYGYT
TRBJ2-1,TRBV29-1,SVRGSGNSYNEQF
TRBJ1-5,TRBV7-8,ASSREGNQPQH
TRBJ1-4,TRBV6-1,ASHRGSLSTNEKLF
TRBJ2-1,TRBV4-1,ASSLKMAAEQF
TRBJ1-5,TRBV18,ASSPGASGNQPQH
TRBJ2-1,TRBV24-1,ATSDSRTADNEQF
TRBJ2-2,TRBV29-1,SATAPSGSTRELF
TRBJ2-3,TRBV11-2,ASSETAGSSTQY
TRBJ2-7,TRBV20-1,SARDPRIPYEQY
TRBJ2-2,TRBV19,ASSTRDRGAGELF
TRBJ2-5,TRBV29-1,SVLRTSGETQY
TRBJ2-5,TRBV7-9,ASSRGTGDQETQY
TRBJ2-5,TRBV18,ASSATGVKETQY
TRBJ2-7,TRBV7-8,ASSLVTGPTYEQY
TRBJ2-7,TRBV5-4,ASSPGHRLGEQY
TRBJ2-7,TRBV2,ASSLGQNEQY